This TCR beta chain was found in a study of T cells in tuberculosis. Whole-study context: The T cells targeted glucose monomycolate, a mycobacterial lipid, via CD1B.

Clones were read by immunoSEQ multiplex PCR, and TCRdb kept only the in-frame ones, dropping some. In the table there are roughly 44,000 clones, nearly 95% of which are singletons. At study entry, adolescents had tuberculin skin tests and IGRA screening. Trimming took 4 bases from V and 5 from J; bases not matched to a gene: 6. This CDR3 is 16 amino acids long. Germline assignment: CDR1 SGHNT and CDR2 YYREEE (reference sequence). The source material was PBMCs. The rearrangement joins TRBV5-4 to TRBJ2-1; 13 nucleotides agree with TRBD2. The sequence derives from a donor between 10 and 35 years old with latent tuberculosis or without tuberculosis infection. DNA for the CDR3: TGTGCCAGCAGCCCTGGGACTAGCGGGACCCACAATGAGCAGTTCTTC. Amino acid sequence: CASSPGTSGTHNEQFF.